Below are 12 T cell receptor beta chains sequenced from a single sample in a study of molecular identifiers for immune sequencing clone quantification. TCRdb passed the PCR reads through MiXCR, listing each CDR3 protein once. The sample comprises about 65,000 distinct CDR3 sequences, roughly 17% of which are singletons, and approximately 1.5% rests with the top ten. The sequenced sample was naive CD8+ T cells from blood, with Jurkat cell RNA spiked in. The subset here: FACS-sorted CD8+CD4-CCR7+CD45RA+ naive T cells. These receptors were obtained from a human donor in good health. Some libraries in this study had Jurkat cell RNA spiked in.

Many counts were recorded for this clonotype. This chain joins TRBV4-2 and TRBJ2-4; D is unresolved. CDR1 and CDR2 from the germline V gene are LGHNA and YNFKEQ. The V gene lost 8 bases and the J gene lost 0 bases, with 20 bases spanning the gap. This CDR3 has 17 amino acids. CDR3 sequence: CASGLELGVLAKNIQYF. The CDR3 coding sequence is TGTGCCAGCGGGCTTGAATTGGGCGTCCTAGCCAAAAACATTCAGTACTTC.

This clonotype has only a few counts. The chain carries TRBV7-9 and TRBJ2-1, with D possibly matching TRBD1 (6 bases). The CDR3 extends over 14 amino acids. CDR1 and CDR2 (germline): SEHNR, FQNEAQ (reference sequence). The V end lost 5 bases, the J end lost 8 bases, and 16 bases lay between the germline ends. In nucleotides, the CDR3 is TGTGCCAGCAGCCAAGGGACAACTTGGGATGAGCAGTTCTTC. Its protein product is CASSQGTTWDEQFF.

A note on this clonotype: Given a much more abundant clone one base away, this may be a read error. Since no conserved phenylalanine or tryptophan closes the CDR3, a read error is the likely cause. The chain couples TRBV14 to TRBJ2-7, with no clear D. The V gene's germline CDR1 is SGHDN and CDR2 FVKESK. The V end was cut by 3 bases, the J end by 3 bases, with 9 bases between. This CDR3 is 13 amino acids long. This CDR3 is CASSHGRIYEQYI. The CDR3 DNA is TGTGCCAGCAGCCACGGTCGGATCTACGAGCAGTACATC.

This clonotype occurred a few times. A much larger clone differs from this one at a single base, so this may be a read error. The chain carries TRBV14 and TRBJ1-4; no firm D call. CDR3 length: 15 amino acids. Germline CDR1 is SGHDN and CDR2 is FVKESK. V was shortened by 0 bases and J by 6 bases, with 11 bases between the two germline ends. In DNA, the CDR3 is TGTGCCAGCAGCCAAGACAGGTTCATAGATGAAAAACTGTTTTTT. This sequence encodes CASSQDRFIDEKLFF.

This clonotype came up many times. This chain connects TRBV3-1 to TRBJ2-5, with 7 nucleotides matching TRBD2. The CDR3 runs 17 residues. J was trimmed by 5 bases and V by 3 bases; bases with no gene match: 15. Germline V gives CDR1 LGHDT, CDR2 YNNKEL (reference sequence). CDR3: CASSHEGGTKSWETQYF. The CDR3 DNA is TGTGCCAGCAGCCATGAAGGCGGGACTAAGTCCTGGGAGACCCAGTACTTC.

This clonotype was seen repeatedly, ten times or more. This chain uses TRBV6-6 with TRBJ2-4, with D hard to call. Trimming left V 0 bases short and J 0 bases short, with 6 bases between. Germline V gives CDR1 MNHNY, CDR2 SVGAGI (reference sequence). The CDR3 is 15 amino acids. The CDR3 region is CASSYSQLAKNIQYF. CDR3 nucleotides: TGTGCCAGCAGTTACTCCCAACTAGCCAAAAACATTCAGTACTTC.

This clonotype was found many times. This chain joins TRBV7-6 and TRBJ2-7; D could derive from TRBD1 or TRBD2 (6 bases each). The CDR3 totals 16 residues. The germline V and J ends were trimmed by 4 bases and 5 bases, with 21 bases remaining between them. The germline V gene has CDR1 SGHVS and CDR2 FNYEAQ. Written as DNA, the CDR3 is TGTGCCAGCAGCTCAGCTGGGGGGCTACTCTTTGACGAGCAGTACTTC. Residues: CASSSAGGLLFDEQYF.

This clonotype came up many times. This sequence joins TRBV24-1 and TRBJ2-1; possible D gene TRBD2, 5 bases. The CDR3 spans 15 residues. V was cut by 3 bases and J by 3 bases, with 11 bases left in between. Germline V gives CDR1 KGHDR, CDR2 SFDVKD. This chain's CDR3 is CATSDPRTGYNEQFF. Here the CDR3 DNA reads TGTGCCACCAGTGATCCTCGGACTGGCTACAATGAGCAGTTCTTC.

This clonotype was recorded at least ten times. This CDR3 is CASSQSPTTGGCGDTQYF. CDR3 in DNA: TGCGCCAGCAGTCAATCTCCCACGACGGGAGGGTGCGGAGATACGCAGTATTTT. The V gene is TRBV23-1, the J gene TRBJ2-3; 8 bases align to TRBD2. TRBV23-1 is an ORF, with its function uncertain. This CDR3 has 18 amino acids. Unmatched junction bases numbered 13, after V lost 0 bases and J lost 5 bases.

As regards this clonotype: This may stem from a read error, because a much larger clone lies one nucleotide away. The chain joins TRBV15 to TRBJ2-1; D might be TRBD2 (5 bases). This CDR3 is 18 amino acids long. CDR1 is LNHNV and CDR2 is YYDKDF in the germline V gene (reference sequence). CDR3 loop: CATSPTWVTGVGINEQSF. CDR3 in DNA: TGTGCCACCAGCCCCACGTGGGTGACCGGAGTCGGGATCAATGAGCAGTCCTTC.

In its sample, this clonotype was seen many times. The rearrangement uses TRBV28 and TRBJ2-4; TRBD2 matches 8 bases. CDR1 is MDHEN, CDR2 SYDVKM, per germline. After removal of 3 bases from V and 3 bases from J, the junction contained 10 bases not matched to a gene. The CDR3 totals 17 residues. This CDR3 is CASSFRLAGLNKNIQYF. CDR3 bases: TGTGCCAGCAGTTTTCGTCTAGCGGGTCTCAACAAAAACATTCAGTACTTC.

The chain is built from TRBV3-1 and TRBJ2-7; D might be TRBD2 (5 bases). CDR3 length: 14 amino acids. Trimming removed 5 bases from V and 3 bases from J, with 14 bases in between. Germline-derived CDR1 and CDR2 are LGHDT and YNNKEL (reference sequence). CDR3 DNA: TGTGCCAGCAGCGGGAGTAGTGGCGGCTACGAGCAGTACTTC. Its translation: CASSGSSGGYEQYF.